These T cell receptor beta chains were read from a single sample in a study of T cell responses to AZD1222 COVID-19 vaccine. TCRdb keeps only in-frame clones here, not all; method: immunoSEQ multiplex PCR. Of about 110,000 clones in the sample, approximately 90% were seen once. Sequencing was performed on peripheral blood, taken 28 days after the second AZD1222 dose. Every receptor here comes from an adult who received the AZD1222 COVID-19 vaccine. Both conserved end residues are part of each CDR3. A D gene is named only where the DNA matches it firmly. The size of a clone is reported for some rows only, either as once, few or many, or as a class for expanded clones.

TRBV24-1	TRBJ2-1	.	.	CATSDLQGGVGGEQFF	TGTGCCACCAGTGATTTACAGGGCGGGGTCGGAGGTGAGCAGTTCTTC
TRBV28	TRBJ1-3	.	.	CASSLYAFPPGNTIYF	TGTGCCAGCAGTTTATACGCTTTCCCCCCCGGAAACACCATATATTTT
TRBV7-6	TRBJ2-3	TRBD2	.	CASSVGTSGTSDTQYF	TGTGCCAGCAGCGTGGGGACTAGCGGGACCTCAGATACGCAGTATTTT
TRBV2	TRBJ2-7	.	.	CASSEVPKYEQYF	TGTGCCAGCAGTGAAGTGCCAAAATACGAGCAGTACTTC
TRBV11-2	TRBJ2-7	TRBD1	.	CASSFRDRAYEQYF	TGTGCCAGCAGCTTCCGGGACAGGGCCTACGAGCAGTACTTC
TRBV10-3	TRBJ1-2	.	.	CAISEGMAGYGYTF	TGTGCCATCAGTGAGGGTATGGCGGGCTATGGCTACACCTTC
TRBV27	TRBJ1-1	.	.	CASSLAANTEAFF	TGTGCCAGCAGTTTGGCCGCGAACACTGAAGCTTTCTTT
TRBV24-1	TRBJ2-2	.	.	CATSDPTGNTGELFF	TGTGCCACCAGCGACCCGACAGGGAACACCGGGGAGCTGTTTTTT
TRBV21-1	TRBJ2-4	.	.	CASNPTEPKNIQYF	TGTGCCAGCAACCCCACAGAGCCCAAAAACATTCAGTACTTC
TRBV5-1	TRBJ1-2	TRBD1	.	CASSTTGAYGYTF	TGCGCCAGCAGCACCACAGGGGCCTATGGCTACACCTTC
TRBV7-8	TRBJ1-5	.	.	CASTLLLDRNQPQHF	TGTGCCAGCACCCTCCTCCTTGACAGAAATCAGCCCCAGCATTTT
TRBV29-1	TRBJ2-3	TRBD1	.	CSVGTGGTDTQYF	TGCAGCGTTGGGACAGGGGGCACAGATACGCAGTATTTT
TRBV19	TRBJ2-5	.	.	CASKGPGAAETQYF	TGTGCCAGTAAGGGACCGGGAGCGGCGGAGACCCAGTACTTC
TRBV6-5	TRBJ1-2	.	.	CASSYSSGRYGYTF	TGTGCCAGCAGTTACTCGTCAGGCCGCTATGGCTACACCTTC
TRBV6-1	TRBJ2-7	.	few	CASSEGLGLHEQYF	TGTGCCAGCAGTGAAGGGCTAGGGTTGCACGAGCAGTACTTC
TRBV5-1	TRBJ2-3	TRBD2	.	CASSLALAGGPDTQYF	TGCGCCAGCAGCTTGGCCTTAGCGGGAGGGCCAGATACGCAGTATTTT
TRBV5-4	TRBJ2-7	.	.	CASSLAQNEQYF	TGTGCCAGCAGCTTGGCGCAGAACGAGCAGTACTTC
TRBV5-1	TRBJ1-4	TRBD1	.	CASSLGAAAGGVYEKLFF	TGCGCCAGCAGCTTGGGAGCGGCAGCAGGGGGCGTTTATGAAAAACTGTTTTTT
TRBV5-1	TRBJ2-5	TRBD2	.	CASSLAPSGSGETQYF	TGCGCCAGCAGCTTGGCCCCTAGCGGGAGTGGAGAGACCCAGTACTTC
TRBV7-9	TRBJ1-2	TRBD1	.	CASSYTLRQGSGYTF	TGTGCCAGCAGCTATACTCTTAGACAGGGCTCGGGCTACACCTTC
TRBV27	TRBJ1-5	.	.	CASRLTGFENQPQHF	TGTGCCAGCAGACTGACAGGATTTGAGAATCAGCCCCAGCATTTT
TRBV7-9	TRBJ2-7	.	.	CASSSGFSRGEQYF	TGTGCCAGCAGCTCGGGATTTAGCCGCGGCGAGCAGTACTTC
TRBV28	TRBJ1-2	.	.	CASSSSGTPRNGYTF	TGTGCCAGCAGTTCCTCCGGGACACCTCGGAATGGCTACACCTTC
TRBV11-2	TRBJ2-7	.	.	CASSLVRGVVEQYF	TGTGCCAGCAGCTTAGTCAGGGGGGTGGTCGAGCAGTACTTC
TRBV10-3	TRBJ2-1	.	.	CAISETAALRNEQFF	TGTGCCATCAGTGAAACAGCGGCATTGCGCAATGAGCAGTTCTTC
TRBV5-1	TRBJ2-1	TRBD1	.	CASSLGDRGYNEQFF	TGCGCCAGCAGCTTGGGGGACAGGGGATACAATGAGCAGTTCTTC
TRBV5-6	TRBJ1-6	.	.	CASSPGGYNSPLHF	TGTGCCAGCAGTCCCGGGGGTTATAATTCACCCCTCCACTTT
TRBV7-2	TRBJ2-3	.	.	CGGAYRGTDTQYF	TGTGGGGGGGCTTACAGGGGAACAGATACGCAGTATTTT
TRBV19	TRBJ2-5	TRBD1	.	CASSTRTGGETQYF	TGTGCCAGTAGTACCCGGACAGGGGGAGAGACCCAGTACTTC
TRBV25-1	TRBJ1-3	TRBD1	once	CASSADRASSGNTIYF	TGTGCCAGCAGTGCAGACAGGGCGAGCTCTGGAAACACCATATATTTT
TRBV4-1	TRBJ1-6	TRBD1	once	CASSQVVGQGFSPLHF	TGCGCCAGCAGCCAAGTAGTCGGACAGGGGTTCTCCCCCCTCCACTTT
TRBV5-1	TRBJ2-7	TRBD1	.	CASSLTGGSSYEQYF	TGCGCCAGCAGCTTGACAGGGGGTTCCTCCTACGAGCAGTACTTC
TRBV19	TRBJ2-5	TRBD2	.	CASSITAGGSQETQYF	TGTGCCAGTAGTATAACGGCGGGAGGGTCCCAAGAGACCCAGTACTTC
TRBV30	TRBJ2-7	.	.	CAWKRRDTSSYEQYF	TGTGCCTGGAAGCGGAGGGACACCTCTTCCTACGAGCAGTACTTC
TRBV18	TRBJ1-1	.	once	CASSPFFRPANTEAFF	TGTGCCAGCTCACCATTTTTTCGTCCGGCGAACACTGAAGCTTTCTTT
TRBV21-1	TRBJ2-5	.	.	CASSKVSDRGQETQYF	TGTGCCAGCAGCAAAGTTTCGGACAGGGGGCAGGAGACCCAGTACTTC
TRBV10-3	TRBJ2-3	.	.	CAISESTGTGRSDTQYF	TGTGCCATCAGTGAGTCGACTGGGACGGGGCGTTCAGATACGCAGTATTTT
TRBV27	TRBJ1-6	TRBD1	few	CASSLLDRGNSPLHF	TGTGCCAGCAGTTTATTGGACAGGGGTAATTCACCCCTCCACTTT
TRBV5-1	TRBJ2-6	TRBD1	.	CASRTGQAGTSGANVLTF	TGCGCCAGCAGAACCGGACAGGCCGGTACCTCTGGGGCCAACGTCCTGACTTTC
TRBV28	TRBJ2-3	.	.	CASSPQLAVADTQYF	TGTGCCAGCAGTCCCCAACTGGCGGTGGCAGATACGCAGTATTTT
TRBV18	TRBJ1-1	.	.	CASSPQGQLYTEAFF	TGTGCCAGCTCACCACAGGGGCAGCTGTACACTGAAGCTTTCTTT
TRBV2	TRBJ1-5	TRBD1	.	CASSGSGGKQPQHF	TGTGCCAGCAGTGGTTCAGGGGGCAAACAGCCCCAGCATTTT
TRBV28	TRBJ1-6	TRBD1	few	CASGQGDSPLHF	TGTGCCAGCGGACAGGGGGATTCACCCCTCCACTTT
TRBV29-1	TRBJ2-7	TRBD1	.	CSVQTGGIYEQYF	TGCAGCGTTCAGACAGGGGGGATCTACGAGCAGTACTTC
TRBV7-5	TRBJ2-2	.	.	CVRIRSGRDTGELFF	TGTGTCAGGATTCGTAGCGGGAGAGACACCGGGGAGCTGTTTTTT
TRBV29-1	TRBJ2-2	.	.	CSVARLASTGELFF	TGCAGCGTTGCTAGGCTAGCGAGCACCGGGGAGCTGTTTTTT
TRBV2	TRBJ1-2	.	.	CASSPPDRYYGYTF	TGTGCCAGCAGCCCCCCGGACCGATACTATGGCTACACCTTC
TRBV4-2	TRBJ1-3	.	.	CASSRTTDRNSGNTIYF	TGTGCCAGCAGCCGGACAACGGACCGAAACTCTGGAAACACCATATATTTT
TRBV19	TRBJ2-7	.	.	CASSSRQGSYEQYF	TGTGCCAGTAGTAGCCGCCAGGGCTCCTACGAGCAGTACTTC
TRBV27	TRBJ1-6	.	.	CASSRDRFNSPLHF	TGTGCCAGCAGTCGAGACAGGTTTAATTCACCCCTCCACTTT
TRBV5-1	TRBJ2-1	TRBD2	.	CASSRGGSNNEQFF	TGCGCCAGCAGCCGGGGCGGGAGTAACAATGAGCAGTTCTTC
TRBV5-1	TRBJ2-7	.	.	CASSLEAPGAGEQYF	TGCGCCAGCAGCTTGGAGGCTCCTGGGGCGGGCGAGCAGTACTTC
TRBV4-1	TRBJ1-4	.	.	CASSPGFRRSTNEKLFF	TGCGCCAGCAGCCCAGGGTTCAGGCGGTCGACTAATGAAAAACTGTTTTTT